A selection of T cell receptor beta chains follows, all from one sample in a study of quantifying T cell responses using KT2 cells. Via MiXCR, TCRdb re-called the UMI-ligation and nested PCR reads, giving one row per CDR3 protein. The table lists tens of thousands of distinct CDR3 sequences, approximately 10% of them singletons. The sample was PBMCs spiked with cells of the T cell clone KT2. The receptors stem from a human donor. CDR3s include the opening cysteine and the closing phenylalanine or tryptophan. D genes are given only for firm matches.

CDR3 protein	V gene	D gene
CASSLRRQHQPQHF	TRBV6-6	.
CAISEEADTQYF	TRBV10-3	.
CASSLVVGPYNEQFF	TRBV7-2	.
CASGPGTAPGNTIYF	TRBV12-5	TRBD1
CATSDFGRNEQYF	TRBV24-1	.
CASSTGLAGAREFF	TRBV11-2	TRBD2
CATAVLGLDEKLFF	TRBV10-3	.
CASSAQPPSGGNTIYF	TRBV6-5	.
CASSFGTDTQYF	TRBV7-8	.
CASSLAERANYGYTF	TRBV5-8	.
CASSQGGRGELFF	TRBV4-3	.
CASSGTGTSGTDTQYF	TRBV25-1	TRBD2
CASSQDSGRAFKQFF	TRBV14	TRBD2
CASMRSARSGSIQYF	TRBV28	.
CASSLQRLYNEQFF	TRBV7-2	.
CASSLLRASYNEQFF	TRBV6-1	.
CASSRFSVLDEQYF	TRBV11-2	.
CSAPHSGLNTEAFF	TRBV20-1	.
CAWSHRENYGYTF	TRBV30	.
CASSLVPWSSYNEQFF	TRBV5-1	.
CSVGTRFSYEQYF	TRBV29-1	.
CASSQRPGWVEANSPLHF	TRBV4-1	.
CASSYSDYSNQPQHF	TRBV6-2/TRBV6-3	.
CASSTRLLAGADTQYF	TRBV7-2	TRBD2
CASRHMTPPGEQYF	TRBV3-1	.
CASSLGESGELFF	TRBV12-3/TRBV12-4	.
CASSESQGVYNEQFF	TRBV2	TRBD1
CASSTGFGETQYF	TRBV6-5	.
CASSLALSGRSYNEQFF	TRBV12-3/TRBV12-4	TRBD2
CSVQTSGRGTGELFF	TRBV29-1	TRBD2
CASSLGEVSQIHETQYF	TRBV7-6	.
CASRGENTEAFF	TRBV6-6	.
CASSSTTGWETQYF	TRBV5-1	.
CASSFQQNQPQHF	TRBV12-3/TRBV12-4	.
CSASQGALVGNQPQHF	TRBV20-1	TRBD1
CASSPGVLNEQFF	TRBV7-9	.
CASSQEAYDADTQYF	TRBV14	.
CASSPPRGGRKNTEAFF	TRBV7-9	.
CASSTRGRGTDTQYF	TRBV7-9	.
CASSWTGSTDTQYF	TRBV9	TRBD1
CASSLDGIHGELFF	TRBV5-1	.
CASSQRQGSWYGYTF	TRBV19	TRBD1
CSARDSGLPNTGELFF	TRBV20-1	.
CASSGDIIYEQYF	TRBV25-1	.
CASAPQAGNTIYF	TRBV12-3/TRBV12-4	.
CASSLRAGGYNEQFF	TRBV5-1	TRBD2
CASSQRGLYNEQFF	TRBV3-1	.
CASSLRGGYTF	TRBV12-3/TRBV12-4	.
CASSLGGLLYEQYF	TRBV27	.
CASSTGAGANVLTF	TRBV6-1	TRBD1
CASSAKRDRVLGGSWYNEQFF	TRBV12-3/TRBV12-4	TRBD1
CASGLARSEDTEAFF	TRBV12-5	.
CASSWTENTEAFF	TRBV12-3/TRBV12-4	.
CASSQEGLADSSTDTQYF	TRBV3-1	TRBD2
CAIKGGPPGEQYF	TRBV10-3	.
CASSRTSGSEETQYF	TRBV18	TRBD2
CASRLEATDTQYF	TRBV11-2	.